The T cell receptor beta chain under discussion was sequenced for a study of T cell changes during pregnancy in multiple sclerosis. The CDR3 is 15 amino acids. Germline assignment: CDR1 LNHDA and CDR2 SQIVND (reference sequence). With 7 bases removed from V and 10 bases from J, the gap between germline ends came to 22 bases. Data came from immunoSEQ multiplex PCR; TCRdb stores just in-frame clones and leaves some out. Of more than 45,000 clones listed, around 90% are singletons. This TCR came from a female donor with multiple sclerosis, enrolled in a pregnancy study. The chain joins TRBV19 to TRBJ1-4; the D gene is possibly TRBD1 (6 bases). Sample: CD4+ T cells from peripheral blood mononuclear cells, taken in the second trimester of pregnancy. In DNA, the CDR3 is TGTGCCAGTACCCGAACAGGGCGGGAGTACGGAAAACTGTTTTTT. It codes for CASTRTGREYGKLFF.